This TCR beta chain derives from a study of cytomegalovirus exposure and HLA in healthy donors. Use of 60 Vbeta and 13 Jbeta primers characterized the PCR. The protocol was immunoSEQ multiplex PCR, while the TCRdb copy is restricted to in-frame clones and leaves out a portion. The sample has more than 200,000 clones. The TCR was taken from a woman under 40 in good health and CMV-seropositive. The specimen was PBMCs.

The CDR3 sequence is CASSWTGDNEKLFF. The CDR3 bases are TGCGCCAGCAGCTGGACAGGGGATAATGAAAAACTGTTTTTT. V and J are TRBV5-1 and TRBJ1-4; 9 bases fit TRBD1. After removal of 3 bases from V and 4 bases from J, the junction contained 1 base not matched to a gene. CDR1 is SGHRS, CDR2 YFSETQ, per germline. The CDR3 runs 14 residues. Complete variable domain (other parts from reference TRBV5-1 and TRBJ1-4): KAGVTQTPRYLIKTRGQQVTLSCSPISGHRSVSWYQQTPGQGLQFLFEYFSETQRNKGNFPGRFSGRQFSNSRSEMNVSTLELGDSALYLCASSWTGDNEKLFFGSGTQLSVL.